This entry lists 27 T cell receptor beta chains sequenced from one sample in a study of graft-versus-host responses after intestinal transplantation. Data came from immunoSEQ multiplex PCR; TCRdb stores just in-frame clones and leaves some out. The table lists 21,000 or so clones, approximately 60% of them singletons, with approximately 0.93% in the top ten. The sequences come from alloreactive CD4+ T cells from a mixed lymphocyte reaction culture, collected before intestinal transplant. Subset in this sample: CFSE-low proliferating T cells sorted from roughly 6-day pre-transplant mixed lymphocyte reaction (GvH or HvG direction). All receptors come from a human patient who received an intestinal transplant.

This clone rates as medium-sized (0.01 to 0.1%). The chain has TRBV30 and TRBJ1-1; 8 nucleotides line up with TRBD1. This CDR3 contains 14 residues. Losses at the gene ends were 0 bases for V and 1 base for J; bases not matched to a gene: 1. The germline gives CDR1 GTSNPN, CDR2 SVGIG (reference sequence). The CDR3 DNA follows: TGTGCCTGGAGTGTGCAGGGGGCGAACACTGAAGCTTTCTTT. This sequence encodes CAWSVQGANTEAFF.

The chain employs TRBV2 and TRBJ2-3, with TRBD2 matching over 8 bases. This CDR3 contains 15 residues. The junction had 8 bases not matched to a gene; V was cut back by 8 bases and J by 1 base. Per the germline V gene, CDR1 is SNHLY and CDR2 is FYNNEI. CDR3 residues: CASHGTRFGTDTQYF. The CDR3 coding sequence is TGTGCCAGCCACGGGACTAGATTCGGCACAGATACGCAGTATTTT.

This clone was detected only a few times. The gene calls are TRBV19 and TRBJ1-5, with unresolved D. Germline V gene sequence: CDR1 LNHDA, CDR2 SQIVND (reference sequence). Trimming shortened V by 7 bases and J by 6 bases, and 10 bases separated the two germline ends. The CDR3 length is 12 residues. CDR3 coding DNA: TGTGCCAGTAAGGCGGGCGGTCAGCCCCAGCATTTT. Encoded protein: CASKAGGQPQHF.

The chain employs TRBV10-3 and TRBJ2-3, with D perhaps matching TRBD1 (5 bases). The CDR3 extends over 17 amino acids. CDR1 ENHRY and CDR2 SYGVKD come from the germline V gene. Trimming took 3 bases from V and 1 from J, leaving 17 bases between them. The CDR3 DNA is TGTGCCATCAGTGACGGCCGTGGGGCTCGGGGCACAGATACGCAGTATTTT. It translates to CAISDGRGARGTDTQYF.

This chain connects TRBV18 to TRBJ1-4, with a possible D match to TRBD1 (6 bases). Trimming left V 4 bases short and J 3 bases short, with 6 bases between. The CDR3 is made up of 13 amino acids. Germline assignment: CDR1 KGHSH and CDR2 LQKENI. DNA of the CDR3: TGTGCCAGCTCACAGGGGGCTAATGAAAAACTGTTTTTT. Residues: CASSQGANEKLFF.

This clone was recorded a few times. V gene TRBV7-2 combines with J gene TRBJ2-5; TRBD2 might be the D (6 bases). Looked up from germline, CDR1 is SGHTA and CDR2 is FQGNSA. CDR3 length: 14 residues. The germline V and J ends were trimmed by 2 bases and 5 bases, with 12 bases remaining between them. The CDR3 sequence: CASSLRGARETQYF. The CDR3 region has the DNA TGTGCCAGCAGCTTACGCGGGGCCCGGGAGACCCAGTACTTC.

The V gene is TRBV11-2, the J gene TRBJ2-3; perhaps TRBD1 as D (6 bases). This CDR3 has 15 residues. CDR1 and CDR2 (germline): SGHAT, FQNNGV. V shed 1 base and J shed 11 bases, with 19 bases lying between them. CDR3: CASSLGSVPFRGQYF. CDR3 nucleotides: TGTGCCAGCAGCTTAGGTTCCGTACCTTTCAGGGGGCAGTATTTT.

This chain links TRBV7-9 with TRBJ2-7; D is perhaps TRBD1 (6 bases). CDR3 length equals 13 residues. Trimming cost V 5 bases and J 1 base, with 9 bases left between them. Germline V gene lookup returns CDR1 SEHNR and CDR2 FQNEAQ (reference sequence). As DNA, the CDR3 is TGTGCCAGCAGCCGACAGGCTTCCTACGAGCAGTACTTC. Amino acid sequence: CASSRQASYEQYF.

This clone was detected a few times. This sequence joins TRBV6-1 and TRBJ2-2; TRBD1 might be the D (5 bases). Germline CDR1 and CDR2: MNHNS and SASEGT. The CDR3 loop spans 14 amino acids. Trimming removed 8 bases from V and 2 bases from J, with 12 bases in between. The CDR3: CASSNRINTGELFF. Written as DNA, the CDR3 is TGTGCCAGCTCAAACAGGATAAACACCGGGGAGCTGTTTTTT.

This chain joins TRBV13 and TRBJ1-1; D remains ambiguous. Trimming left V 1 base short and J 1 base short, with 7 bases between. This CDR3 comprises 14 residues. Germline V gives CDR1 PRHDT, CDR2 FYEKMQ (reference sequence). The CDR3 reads CASSLVAENTEAFF. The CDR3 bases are TGTGCCAGCAGCTTAGTTGCAGAGAACACTGAAGCTTTCTTT.

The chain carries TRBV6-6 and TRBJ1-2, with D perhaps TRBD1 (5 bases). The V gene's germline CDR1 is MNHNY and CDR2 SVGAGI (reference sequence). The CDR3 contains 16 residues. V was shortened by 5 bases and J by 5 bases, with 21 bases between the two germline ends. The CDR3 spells CASSLPGTAGTYGYTF. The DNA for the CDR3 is TGTGCCAGCAGTCTACCCGGGACTGCCGGAACTTATGGCTACACCTTC.

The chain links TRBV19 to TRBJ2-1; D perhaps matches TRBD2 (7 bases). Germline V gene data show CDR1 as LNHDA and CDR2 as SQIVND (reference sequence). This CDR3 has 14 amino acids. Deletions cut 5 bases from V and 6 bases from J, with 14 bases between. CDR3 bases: TGTGCCAGTAGTTCTGGCGGGGGCCTCAATGAGCAGTTCTTC. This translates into CASSSGGGLNEQFF. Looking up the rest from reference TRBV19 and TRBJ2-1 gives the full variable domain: DGGITQSPKYLFRKEGQNVTLSCEQNLNHDAMYWYRQDPGQGLRLIYYSQIVNDFQKGDIAEGYSVSREKKESFPLTVTSAQKNPTAFYLCASSSGGGLNEQFFGPGTRLTVL.

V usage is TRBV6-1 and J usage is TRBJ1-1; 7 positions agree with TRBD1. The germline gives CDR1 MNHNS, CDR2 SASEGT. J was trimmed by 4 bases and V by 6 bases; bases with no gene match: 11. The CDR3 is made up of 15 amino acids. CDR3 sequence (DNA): TGTGCCAGCAGAAACCTCCAAAGACAGGGCACTGAAGCTTTCTTT. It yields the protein CASRNLQRQGTEAFF.

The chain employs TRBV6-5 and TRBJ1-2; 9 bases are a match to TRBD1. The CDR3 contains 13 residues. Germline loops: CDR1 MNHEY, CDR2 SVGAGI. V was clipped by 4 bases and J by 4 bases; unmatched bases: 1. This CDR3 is CASSLTGGYGYTF. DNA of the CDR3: TGTGCCAGCAGTTTGACAGGGGGCTATGGCTACACCTTC.

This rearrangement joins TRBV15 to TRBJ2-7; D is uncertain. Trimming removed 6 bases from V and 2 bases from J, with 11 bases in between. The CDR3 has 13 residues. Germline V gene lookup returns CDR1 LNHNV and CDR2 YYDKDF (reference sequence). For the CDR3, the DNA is TGTGCCACCAGTAGCCCCCCAACCTACGAGCAGTACTTC. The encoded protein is CATSSPPTYEQYF. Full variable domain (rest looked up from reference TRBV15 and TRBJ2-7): DAMVIQNPRYQVTQFGKPVTLSCSQTLNHNVMYWYQQKSSQAPKLLFHYYDKDFNNEADTPDNFQSRRPNTSFCFLDIRSPGLGDTAMYLCATSSPPTYEQYFGPGTRLTVT.

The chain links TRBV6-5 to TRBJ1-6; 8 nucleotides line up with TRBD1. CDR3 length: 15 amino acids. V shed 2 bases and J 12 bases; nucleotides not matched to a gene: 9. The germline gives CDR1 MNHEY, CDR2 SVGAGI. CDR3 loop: CASSYVSGQGLPLHF. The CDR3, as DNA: TGTGCCAGCAGTTACGTATCCGGACAGGGTTTACCCCTCCACTTT.

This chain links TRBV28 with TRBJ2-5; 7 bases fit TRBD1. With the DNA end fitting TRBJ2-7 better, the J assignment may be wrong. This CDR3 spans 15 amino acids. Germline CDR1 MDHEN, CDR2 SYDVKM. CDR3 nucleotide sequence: TGTGCCAGCAGTCCCCCGGACAGGAGCTCCTACGAGCAGTACTTC. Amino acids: CASSPPDRSSYEQYF.

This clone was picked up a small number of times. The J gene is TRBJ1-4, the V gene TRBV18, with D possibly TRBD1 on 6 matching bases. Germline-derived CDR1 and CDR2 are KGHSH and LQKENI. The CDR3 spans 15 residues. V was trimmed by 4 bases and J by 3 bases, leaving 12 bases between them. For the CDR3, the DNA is TGTGCCAGCTCACTAACCTGGGGGCCTAATGAAAAACTGTTTTTT. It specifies CASSLTWGPNEKLFF. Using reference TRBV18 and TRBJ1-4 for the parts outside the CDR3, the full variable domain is NAGVMQNPRHLVRRRGQEARLRCSPMKGHSHVYWYRQLPEEGLKFMVYLQKENIIDESGMPKERFSAEFPKEGPSILRIQQVVRGDSAAYFCASSLTWGPNEKLFFGSGTQLSVL.

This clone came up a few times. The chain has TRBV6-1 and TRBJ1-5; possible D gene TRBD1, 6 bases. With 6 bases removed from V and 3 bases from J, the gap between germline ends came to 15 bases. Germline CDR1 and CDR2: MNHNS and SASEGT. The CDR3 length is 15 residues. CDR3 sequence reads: CASSLQGGDNQPQHF. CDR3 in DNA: TGTGCCAGCAGCTTACAGGGTGGGGACAATCAGCCCCAGCATTTT.

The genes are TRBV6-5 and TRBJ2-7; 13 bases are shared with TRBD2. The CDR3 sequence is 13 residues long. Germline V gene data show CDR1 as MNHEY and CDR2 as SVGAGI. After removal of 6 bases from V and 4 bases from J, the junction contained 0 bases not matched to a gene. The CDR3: CASRGLAGYEQYF. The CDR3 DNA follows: TGTGCCAGCAGGGGACTAGCGGGATACGAGCAGTACTTC.

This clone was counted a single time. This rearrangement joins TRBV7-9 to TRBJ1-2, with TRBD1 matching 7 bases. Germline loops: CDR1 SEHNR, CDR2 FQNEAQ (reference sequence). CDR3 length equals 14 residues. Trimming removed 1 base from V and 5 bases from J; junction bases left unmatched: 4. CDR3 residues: CASSLEYRGYGYTF. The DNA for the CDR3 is TGTGCCAGCAGCTTAGAGTACAGGGGATATGGCTACACCTTC. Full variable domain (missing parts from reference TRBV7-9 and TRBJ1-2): DTGVSQNPRHKITKRGQNVTFRCDPISEHNRLYWYRQTLGQGPEFLTYFQNEAQLEKSRLLSDRFSAERPKGSFSTLEIQRTEQGDSAMYLCASSLEYRGYGYTFGSGTRLTVV.

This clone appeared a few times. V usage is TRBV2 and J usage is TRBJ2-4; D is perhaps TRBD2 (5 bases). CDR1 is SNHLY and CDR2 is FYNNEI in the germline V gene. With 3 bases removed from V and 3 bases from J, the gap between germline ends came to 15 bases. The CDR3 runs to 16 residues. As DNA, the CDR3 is TGTGCCAGCAGTGAGGAGGCGGGTGTTGGCAAAAACATTCAGTACTTC. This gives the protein CASSEEAGVGKNIQYF.

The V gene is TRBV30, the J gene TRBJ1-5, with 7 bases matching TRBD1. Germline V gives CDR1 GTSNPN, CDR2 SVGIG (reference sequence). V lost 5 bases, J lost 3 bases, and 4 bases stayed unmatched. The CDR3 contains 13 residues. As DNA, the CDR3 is TGTGCCTGGGGCGGACAGGACAATCAGCCCCAGCATTTT. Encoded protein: CAWGGQDNQPQHF.

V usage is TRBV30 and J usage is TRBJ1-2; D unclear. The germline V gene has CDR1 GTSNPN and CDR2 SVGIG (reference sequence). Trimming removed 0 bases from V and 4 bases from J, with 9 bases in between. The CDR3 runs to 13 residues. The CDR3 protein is CAWSVRGIYGYTF. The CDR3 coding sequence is TGTGCCTGGAGTGTACGAGGGATCTATGGCTACACCTTC.

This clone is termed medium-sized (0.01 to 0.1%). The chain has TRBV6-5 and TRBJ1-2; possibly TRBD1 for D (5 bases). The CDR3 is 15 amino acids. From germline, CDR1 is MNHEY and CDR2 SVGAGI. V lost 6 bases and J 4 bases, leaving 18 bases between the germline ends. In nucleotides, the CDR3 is TGTGCCAGCAGAGACGGGGGGGGAACTTCCTATGGCTACACCTTC. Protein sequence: CASRDGGGTSYGYTF.

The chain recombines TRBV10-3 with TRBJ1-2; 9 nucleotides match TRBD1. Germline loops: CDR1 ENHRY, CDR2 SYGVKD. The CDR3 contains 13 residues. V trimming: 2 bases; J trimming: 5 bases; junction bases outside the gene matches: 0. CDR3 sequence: CAISEGQGYGYTF. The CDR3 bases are TGTGCCATCAGTGAGGGACAGGGGTATGGCTACACCTTC.

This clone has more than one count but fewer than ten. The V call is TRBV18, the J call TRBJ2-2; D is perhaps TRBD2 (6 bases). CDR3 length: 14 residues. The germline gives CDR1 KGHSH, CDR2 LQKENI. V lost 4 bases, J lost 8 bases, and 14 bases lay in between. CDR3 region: CASSLPGLPGELFF. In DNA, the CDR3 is TGTGCCAGCTCACTCCCGGGACTCCCGGGGGAGCTGTTTTTT.